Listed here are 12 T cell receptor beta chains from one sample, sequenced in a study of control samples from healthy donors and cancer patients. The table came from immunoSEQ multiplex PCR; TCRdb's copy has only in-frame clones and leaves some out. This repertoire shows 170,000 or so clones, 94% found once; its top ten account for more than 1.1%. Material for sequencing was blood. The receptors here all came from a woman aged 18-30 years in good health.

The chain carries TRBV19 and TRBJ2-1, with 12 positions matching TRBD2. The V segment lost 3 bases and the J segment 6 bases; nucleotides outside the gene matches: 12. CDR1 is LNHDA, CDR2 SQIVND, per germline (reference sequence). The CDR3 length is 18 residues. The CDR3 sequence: CASSIRASGRAWPNEQFF. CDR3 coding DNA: TGTGCCAGTAGTATTAGGGCTAGCGGGAGGGCCTGGCCCAATGAGCAGTTCTTC.

Here the CDR3 DNA reads TGTGCTAGTGGTTTGGTGCCGTGGGGGAAAAGGGTCACAGATACGCAGTATTTT. Residues: CASGLVPWGKRVTDTQYF. V is TRBV12-5 and J is TRBJ2-3, with D perhaps given as TRBD1 or TRBD2 (5 bases each). The germline CDR1 and CDR2 sequences are LGHNT and FRNRAP. V was pared by 0 bases and J by 2 bases, with 18 bases between. This CDR3 spans 18 amino acids.

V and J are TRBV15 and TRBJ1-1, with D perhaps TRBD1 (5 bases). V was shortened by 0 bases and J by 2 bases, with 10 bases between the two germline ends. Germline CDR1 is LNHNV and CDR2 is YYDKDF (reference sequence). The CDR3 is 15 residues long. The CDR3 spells CATSRDRGTNTEAFF. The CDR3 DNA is TGTGCCACCAGCAGAGATAGGGGAACCAACACTGAAGCTTTCTTT.

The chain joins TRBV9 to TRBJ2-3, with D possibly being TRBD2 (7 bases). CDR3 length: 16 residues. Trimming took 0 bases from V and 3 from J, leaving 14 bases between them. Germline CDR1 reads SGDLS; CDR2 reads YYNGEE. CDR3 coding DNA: TGTGCCAGCAGCGTAGGTGGGGGGGCAAGGACAGATACGCAGTATTTT. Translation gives CASSVGGGARTDTQYF.

The DNA of the CDR3 is TGTGCCAGCAGCTTAGGTTTGGATTCCTGGGAGACCCAGTACTTC. Amino acid sequence: CASSLGLDSWETQYF. The gene calls are TRBV11-3 and TRBJ2-5; D not resolved. CDR1 is SGHNT and CDR2 is YENEEA in the germline V gene. This CDR3 has 15 residues. V lost 1 base to trimming and J lost 5 bases, with 14 bases between them.

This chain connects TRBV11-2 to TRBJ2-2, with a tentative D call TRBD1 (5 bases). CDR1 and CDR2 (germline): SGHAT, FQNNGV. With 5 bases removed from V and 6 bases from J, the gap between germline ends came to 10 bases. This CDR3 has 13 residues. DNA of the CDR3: TGTGCCAGCAGCCCCAGGGTTCCCGGGGAGCTGTTTTTT. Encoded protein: CASSPRVPGELFF. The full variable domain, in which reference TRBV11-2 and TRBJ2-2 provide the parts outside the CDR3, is EAGVAQSPRYKIIEKRQSVAFWCNPISGHATLYWYQQILGQGPKLLIQFQNNGVVDDSQLPKDRFSAERLKGVDSTLKIQPAKLEDSAVYLCASSPRVPGELFFGEGSRLTVL.

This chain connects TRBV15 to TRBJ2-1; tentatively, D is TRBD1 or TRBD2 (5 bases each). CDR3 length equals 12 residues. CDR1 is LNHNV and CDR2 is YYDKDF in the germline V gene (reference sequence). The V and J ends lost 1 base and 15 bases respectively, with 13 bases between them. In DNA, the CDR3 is TGTGCCACCAGCAGAGTTAACGGGGCAAGGTTCTTC. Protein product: CATSRVNGARFF.

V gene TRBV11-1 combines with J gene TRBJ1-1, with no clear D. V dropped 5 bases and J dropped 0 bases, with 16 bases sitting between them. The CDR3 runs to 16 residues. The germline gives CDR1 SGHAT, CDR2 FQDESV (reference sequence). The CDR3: CASSHSADALNTEAFF. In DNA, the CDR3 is TGTGCCAGCAGCCATAGTGCTGACGCCCTGAACACTGAAGCTTTCTTT.

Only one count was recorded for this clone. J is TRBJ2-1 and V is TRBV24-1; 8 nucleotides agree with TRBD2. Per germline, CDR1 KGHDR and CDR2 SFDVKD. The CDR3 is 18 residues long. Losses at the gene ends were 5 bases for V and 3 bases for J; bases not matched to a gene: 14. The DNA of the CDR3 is TGTGCCACCAGTGGCCACCCGCTAGCGGGCCTAAGCTACAATGAGCAGTTCTTC. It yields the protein CATSGHPLAGLSYNEQFF.

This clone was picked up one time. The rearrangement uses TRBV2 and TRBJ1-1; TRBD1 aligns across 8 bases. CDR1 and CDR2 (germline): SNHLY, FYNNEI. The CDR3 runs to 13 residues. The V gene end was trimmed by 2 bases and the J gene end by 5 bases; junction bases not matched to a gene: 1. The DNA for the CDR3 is TGTGCCAGCAGTGAAACAGGGGGTACTGAAGCTTTCTTT. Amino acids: CASSETGGTEAFF. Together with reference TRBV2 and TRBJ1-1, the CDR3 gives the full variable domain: EPEVTQTPSHQVTQMGQEVILRCVPISNHLYFYWYRQILGQKVEFLVSFYNNEISEKSEIFDDQFSVERPDGSNFTLKIRSTKLEDSAMYFCASSETGGTEAFFGQGTRLTVV.

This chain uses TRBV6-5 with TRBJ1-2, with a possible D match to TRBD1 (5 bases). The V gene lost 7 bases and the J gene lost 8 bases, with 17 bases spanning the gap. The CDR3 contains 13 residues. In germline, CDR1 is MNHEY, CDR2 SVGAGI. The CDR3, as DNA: TGTGCCAGCACCAGGGATGGAGGGGCGGGCTACACCTTC. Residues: CASTRDGGAGYTF.

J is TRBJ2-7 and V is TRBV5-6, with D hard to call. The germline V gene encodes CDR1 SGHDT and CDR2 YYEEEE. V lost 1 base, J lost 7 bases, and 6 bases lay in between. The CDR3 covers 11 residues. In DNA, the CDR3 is TGTGCCAGCAGCTTGAATCAAGAGCAGTACTTC. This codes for CASSLNQEQYF.